The 6 T cell receptor beta chains below come from one sample, sequenced in a study of T-cell memory formation after mild COVID-19. A single record per CDR3 protein comes from TCRdb applying MiXCR to the 5' RACE reads. The table shows about 450,000 distinct CDR3 sequences, with about a quarter occurring only once. The sample taken for sequencing was PBMCs or a T cell subset sorted from them (not recorded which). The receptors derive from an adult woman who had mild COVID-19 (a few samples of this study predate the infection). Cell type and time point are not known.

The V gene is TRBV20-1, the J gene TRBJ2-1; no definite D call. Trimming took 6 bases from V and 8 from J, leaving 11 bases between them. From germline, CDR1 is DFQATT and CDR2 SNEGSKA (reference sequence). The CDR3 length is 11 residues. CDR3 protein: CSARAEYEQFF. CDR3 nucleotide sequence: TGCAGTGCCCGAGCTGAATATGAGCAGTTCTTC.

For the CDR3, the DNA is TGTGCCAGCAGCTTCACCCAGATCCGCACAGATACGCAGTATTTT. This sequence encodes CASSFTQIRTDTQYF. The chain carries TRBV12-3 or TRBV12-4 and TRBJ2-3; D unclear. V dropped 6 bases and J dropped 1 base, with 14 bases sitting between them. The CDR3 loop spans 15 amino acids.

The chain combines TRBV13 with TRBJ1-1; 7 positions match TRBD1. CDR1 is PRHDT and CDR2 is FYEKMQ in the germline V gene (reference sequence). V dropped 6 bases and J dropped 5; count of bases not matched to a gene: 12. This CDR3 comprises 15 residues. The CDR3 region has the DNA TGTGCCAGCAGGGTCTGGGGAGGGGGCGGTACTGAAGCTTTCTTT. Translation: CASRVWGGGGTEAFF.

The chain uses TRBV20-1 and TRBJ2-7, with 9 bases matching TRBD1. The CDR3 runs to 15 residues. The junction had 4 bases not matched to a gene; V was cut back by 1 base and J by 0 bases. Germline CDR1 is DFQATT and CDR2 is SNEGSKA (reference sequence). CDR3 amino acids: CSARGGQGSSYEQYF. Written as DNA, the CDR3 is TGCAGTGCTAGAGGGGGACAGGGAAGCTCCTACGAGCAGTACTTC.

The genes are TRBV28 and TRBJ1-2; D is possibly TRBD1 (5 bases). The germline V gene has CDR1 MDHEN and CDR2 SYDVKM. The germline V and J ends were trimmed by 6 bases and 0 bases, with 8 bases remaining between them. The CDR3 loop spans 13 amino acids. CDR3 in amino acids: CASRTTANYGYTF. The CDR3 nucleotides read TGTGCCAGCAGAACGACAGCTAACTATGGCTACACCTTC.

This rearrangement joins TRBV29-1 to TRBJ1-2; D is possibly TRBD1 (5 bases). The CDR3 length is 13 residues. Looked up from germline, CDR1 is SQVTM and CDR2 is ANQGSEA. Trimming left V 4 bases short and J 3 bases short, with 12 bases between. CDR3 in DNA: TGCAGCGTTGCTTTGGGGACTTACTATGGCTACACCTTC. As protein: CSVALGTYYGYTF.